This passage covers 18 T cell receptor beta chains from one sample sequenced in a study of blood T cell repertoires in COVID-19. Sequencing used immunoSEQ multiplex PCR; TCRdb keeps in-frame clones, though not all of them. The sample records over 200,000 clones, approximately 80% being singletons. The source material was PBMCs or T cells enriched from blood (not recorded which). These receptor sequences come from a woman aged 50 to 60 with acute COVID-19.

This clone was observed a single time. The chain carries TRBV18 and TRBJ1-5, with 10 positions matching TRBD1. The trim removed 3 bases at V and 4 bases at J, leaving 15 bases unmatched. Per the germline V gene, CDR1 is KGHSH and CDR2 is LQKENI. The CDR3 is made up of 19 amino acids. In nucleotides, the CDR3 is TGTGCCAGCTCACCGGGACAGGGGCCGGAACGGGGTTATAATCAGCCCCAGCATTTT. The encoded protein is CASSPGQGPERGYNQPQHF.

The V and J genes are TRBV4-1 and TRBJ2-6; perhaps TRBD2 as D (6 bases). V was trimmed by 3 bases and J by 4 bases, leaving 22 bases between them. Germline-derived CDR1 and CDR2 are MGHRA and YSYEKL. The CDR3 is 19 amino acids. CDR3 sequence (DNA): TGCGCCAGCAGCCAGTTGTCCGGGACGGAGGGTACGGGGGCCAACGTCCTGACTTTC. It codes for CASSQLSGTEGTGANVLTF.

The V and J genes are TRBV19 and TRBJ1-2; 8 bases match TRBD1. V lost 5 bases, J lost 6 bases, and 5 bases stayed unmatched. The CDR3 contains 13 residues. Per the germline V gene, CDR1 is LNHDA and CDR2 is SQIVND (reference sequence). The CDR3 DNA reads as TGTGCCAGTAGTCAAAACAGGGGGGATGGCTACACCTTC. It specifies CASSQNRGDGYTF.

The genes are TRBV4-1 and TRBJ2-1; possible D gene TRBD2, 7 bases. Germline CDR1 reads MGHRA; CDR2 reads YSYEKL. The length of the CDR3 is 17 residues. V lost 0 bases and J lost 6, with 18 bases in between. The CDR3 sequence: CASSQDPGGGWGNEQFF. The CDR3 DNA reads TGCGCCAGCAGCCAAGATCCGGGGGGCGGATGGGGCAATGAGCAGTTCTTC.

DNA of the CDR3: TGTGCCAGCAGCTGGACTAGCGGGGGACGCACAGATACGCAGTATTTT. Encoded protein: CASSWTSGGRTDTQYF. The V gene is TRBV7-2, the J gene TRBJ2-3; 13 bases line up with TRBD2. Trimming took 4 bases from V and 1 from J; bases not matched to a gene: 2. Germline loops: CDR1 SGHTA, CDR2 FQGNSA. The CDR3 is 16 residues long.

This chain joins TRBV4-2 and TRBJ1-6; D is perhaps TRBD1 (6 bases). V shed 5 bases and J shed 2 bases, with 16 bases lying between them. Germline-derived CDR1 and CDR2 are LGHNA and YNFKEQ. This CDR3 is built from 17 residues. DNA of the CDR3: TGTGCCAGCAGCTTACGACAGGTCTCTACCTATAATTCACCCCTCCACTTT. It encodes CASSLRQVSTYNSPLHF.

The chain couples TRBV7-2 to TRBJ2-7; TRBD1 aligns across 8 bases. The CDR3 is 14 residues long. The germline gives CDR1 SGHTA, CDR2 FQGNSA. V dropped 5 bases and J dropped 2; count of bases not matched to a gene: 5. The chain's CDR3 is CASSTDRGAYEQYF. CDR3 coding DNA: TGTGCCAGCAGCACCGACAGGGGAGCCTACGAGCAGTACTTC. Full variable domain (missing parts from reference TRBV7-2 and TRBJ2-7): GAGVSQSPSNKVTEKGKDVELRCDPISGHTALYWYRQSLGQGLEFLIYFQGNSAPDKSGLPSDRFSAERTGGSVSTLTIQRTQQEDSAVYLCASSTDRGAYEQYFGPGTRLTVT.

V and J are TRBV7-2 and TRBJ1-3; 7 bases agree with TRBD1. With V trimmed by 5 bases and J by 0 bases, 7 bases remained unmatched. CDR3 length: 16 amino acids. Germline V gives CDR1 SGHTA, CDR2 FQGNSA. CDR3: CASSPTGDNSGNTIYF. The CDR3 DNA reads TGTGCCAGCAGCCCCACAGGGGACAACTCTGGAAACACCATATATTTT.

This rearrangement joins TRBV2 to TRBJ1-1; D not resolved. Deletions cut 3 bases from V and 1 base from J, with 9 bases between. CDR1 and CDR2 from the germline V gene are SNHLY and FYNNEI. The length of the CDR3 is 14 residues. The CDR3 loop is CASSELRENTEAFF. CDR3 sequence (DNA): TGTGCCAGCAGTGAGCTCCGGGAGAACACTGAAGCTTTCTTT.

The J gene is TRBJ2-7, the V gene TRBV6-5; D is unresolved. The germline V gene has CDR1 MNHEY and CDR2 SVGAGI. Trimming took 7 bases from V and 3 from J, leaving 13 bases between them. This CDR3 has 13 amino acids. CDR3 loop: CASTARLGYEQYF. CDR3 coding DNA: TGTGCCAGCACTGCCAGACTGGGCTACGAGCAGTACTTC.

J is TRBJ1-1 and V is TRBV6-2 or TRBV6-3; perhaps TRBD1 as D (6 bases). V dropped 4 bases and J dropped 2 bases, with 14 bases sitting between them. The CDR3 totals 15 residues. The germline V gene has CDR1 MNHEY and CDR2 SVGEGT. CDR3 DNA sequence: TGTGCCAGCAGTTGGGAACAGGGAATTAACACTGAAGCTTTCTTT. Amino acid sequence: CASSWEQGINTEAFF.

The rearrangement links TRBV5-1 to TRBJ2-3; D is unresolved. V lost 3 bases to trimming and J lost 2 bases, with 10 bases between them. This CDR3 spans 14 amino acids. Germline V gene lookup returns CDR1 SGHRS and CDR2 YFSETQ. CDR3 loop: CASSSARFTDTQYF. The CDR3 nucleotides read TGCGCCAGCAGCTCCGCTAGGTTCACAGATACGCAGTATTTT.

This rearrangement joins TRBV11-1 to TRBJ2-2, with 8 bases lining up with TRBD2. This CDR3 is 15 amino acids long. The germline CDR1 and CDR2 sequences are SGHAT and FQDESV (reference sequence). The trim removed 6 bases at V and 2 bases at J, leaving 5 bases unmatched. CDR3 nucleotides: TGTGCCAGCAGTCCGAGCGGGAGAAACACCGGGGAGCTGTTTTTT. Protein product: CASSPSGRNTGELFF.

The sample holds a few counts of this clone. The gene calls are TRBV12-3 or TRBV12-4 and TRBJ2-5, with a tentative D call TRBD2 (6 bases). The CDR3 covers 12 residues. Between the trimmed V and J ends, which lost 3 bases and 4 bases, there was a span of 6 bases. CDR3 loop: CASSFGGETQYF. Written as DNA, the CDR3 is TGTGCCAGCAGTTTCGGGGGAGAGACCCAGTACTTC.

The chain joins TRBV5-1 to TRBJ2-3; tentative D call: TRBD1 (5 bases). This CDR3 spans 16 amino acids. V was shortened by 2 bases and J by 2 bases, with 15 bases between the two germline ends. The germline gives CDR1 SGHRS, CDR2 YFSETQ. In DNA form, the CDR3 reads TGCGCCAGCAGCTTTTTGGGTAGGGGCCTCACAGATACGCAGTATTTT. Residues: CASSFLGRGLTDTQYF. Using reference TRBV5-1 and TRBJ2-3 for the parts outside the CDR3, the full variable domain is KAGVTQTPRYLIKTRGQQVTLSCSPISGHRSVSWYQQTPGQGLQFLFEYFSETQRNKGNFPGRFSGRQFSNSRSEMNVSTLELGDSALYLCASSFLGRGLTDTQYFGPGTRLTVL.

The chain carries TRBV7-2 and TRBJ1-4; D possibly corresponds to TRBD1 (6 bases). The CDR3 is 13 residues long. V was trimmed by 5 bases and J by 8 bases, leaving 12 bases between them. The germline CDR1 and CDR2 sequences are SGHTA and FQGNSA. Here the CDR3 reads CASSLGTREKLFF. The CDR3 DNA reads TGTGCCAGCAGCCTCGGGACACGAGAAAAACTGTTTTTT.

The CDR3 loop reads CASSDSSGGSTDTQYF. Written as DNA, the CDR3 is TGTGCCAGCAGTGACTCTAGCGGGGGGAGCACAGATACGCAGTATTTT. The V call is TRBV6-4, the J call TRBJ2-3; TRBD2 matches at 10 bases. The germline CDR1 and CDR2 sequences are MRHNA and SNTAGT. The V gene end was trimmed by 0 bases and the J gene end by 0 bases; junction bases not matched to a gene: 0. This CDR3 has 16 amino acids.

The rearrangement links TRBV9 to TRBJ1-4, with no clear D. The CDR3 runs to 14 residues. The germline CDR1 and CDR2 sequences are SGDLS and YYNGEE. Trimming left V 4 bases short and J 0 bases short, with 7 bases between. CDR3 nucleotide sequence: TGTGCCAGCAGCCCTCGTCCAACTAATGAAAAACTGTTTTTT. Its protein product is CASSPRPTNEKLFF.